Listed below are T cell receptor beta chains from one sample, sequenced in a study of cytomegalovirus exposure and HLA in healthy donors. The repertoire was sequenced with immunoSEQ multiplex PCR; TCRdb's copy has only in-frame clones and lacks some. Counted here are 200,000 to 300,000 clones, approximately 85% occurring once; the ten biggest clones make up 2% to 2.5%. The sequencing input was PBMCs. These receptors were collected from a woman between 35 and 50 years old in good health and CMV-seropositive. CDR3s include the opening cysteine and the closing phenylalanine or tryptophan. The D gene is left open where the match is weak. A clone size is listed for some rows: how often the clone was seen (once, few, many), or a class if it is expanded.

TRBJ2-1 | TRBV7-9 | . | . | CASSYQGFEQFF | TGTGCCAGCAGCTACCAGGGTTTTGAGCAGTTCTTC
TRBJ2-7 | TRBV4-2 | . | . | CASSQDTLAEGTRQYF | TGTGCCAGCAGCCAAGATACGTTAGCGGAAGGTACGAGGCAGTACTTC
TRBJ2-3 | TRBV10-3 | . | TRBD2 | CAISEGRETVGTQYF | TGTGCCATCAGTGAAGGGCGGGAGACGGTAGGTACGCAGTATTTT
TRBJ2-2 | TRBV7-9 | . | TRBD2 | CASSSGTSGKTRTGELFF | TGTGCCAGCAGCAGCGGGACTAGCGGGAAGACGCGGACCGGGGAGCTGTTTTTT
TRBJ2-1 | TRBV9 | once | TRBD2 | CASSVETSGSREQFF | TGTGCCAGCAGCGTGGAGACTAGCGGGAGTCGGGAGCAGTTCTTC
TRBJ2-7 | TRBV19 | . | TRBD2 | CASSPRTSTEQYF | TGTGCCAGTAGTCCTCGGACTAGCACCGAGCAGTACTTC
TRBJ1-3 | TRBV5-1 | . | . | CASSLGGGTGNTIYF | TGCGCCAGCAGCTTGGGAGGGGGTACTGGAAACACCATATATTTT
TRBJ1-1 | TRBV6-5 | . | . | CASSSGHRNTEAFF | TGTGCCAGCAGTTCGGGACATCGAAACACTGAAGCTTTCTTT
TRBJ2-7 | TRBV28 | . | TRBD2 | CASSLLGLTSYEQYF | TGTGCCAGCAGTTTATTGGGACTAACTTCCTACGAGCAGTACTTC
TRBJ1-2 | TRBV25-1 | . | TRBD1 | CASSEGGQLTLYGYTF | TGTGCCAGCAGTGAAGGGGGACAGCTGACGCTTTATGGCTACACCTTC
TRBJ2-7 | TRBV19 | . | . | CASSIGAPSKSGEQYF | TGTGCCAGTAGTATAGGGGCTCCTAGCAAATCGGGTGAGCAGTACTTC
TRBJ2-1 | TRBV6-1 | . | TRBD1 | CASSGQGTYGEQFF | TGTGCCAGCAGTGGACAGGGAACGTACGGTGAGCAGTTCTTC
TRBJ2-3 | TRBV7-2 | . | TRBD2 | CASTLAGGVTDTQYF | TGTGCCAGCACCCTAGCGGGAGGAGTCACAGATACGCAGTATTTT
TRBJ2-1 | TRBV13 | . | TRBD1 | CASSATGTGDNEQFF | TGTGCCAGCAGCGCGACCGGGACAGGGGACAATGAGCAGTTCTTC
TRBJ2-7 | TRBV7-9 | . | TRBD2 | CASSKKRREGHEQYF | TGTGCCAGCAGTAAGAAGCGGCGGGAGGGCCACGAGCAGTACTTC
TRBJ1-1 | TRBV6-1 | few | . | CASFRGLMNTEAFF | TGTGCCAGTTTCAGGGGCCTCATGAACACTGAAGCTTTCTTT
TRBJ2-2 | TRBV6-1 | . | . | CASSKTGPNTGELFF | TGTGCCAGCAGTAAGACAGGTCCTAACACCGGGGAGCTGTTTTTT
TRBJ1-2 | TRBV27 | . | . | CASSSRTQGVYGYTF | TGTGCCAGCAGTTCACGAACTCAGGGTGTCTATGGCTACACCTTC
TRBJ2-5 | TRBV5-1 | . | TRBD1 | CASSLVGQGETQYF | TGCGCCAGCAGCTTGGTCGGACAGGGGGAGACCCAGTACTTC
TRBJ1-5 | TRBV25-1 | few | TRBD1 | CASSETGGMDQPQHF | TGTGCCAGCAGCGAAACAGGGGGCATGGATCAGCCCCAGCATTTT
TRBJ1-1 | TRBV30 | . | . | CAWSGQMNTEAFF | TGTGCCTGGAGTGGACAAATGAACACTGAAGCTTTCTTT
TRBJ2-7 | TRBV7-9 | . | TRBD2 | CASSLYSSGSYEQYF | TGTGCCAGCAGCCTTTATTCTAGCGGGAGCTACGAGCAGTACTTC
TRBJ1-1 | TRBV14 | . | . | CASSQDWGDTEAFF | TGTGCCAGCAGCCAAGATTGGGGGGACACTGAAGCTTTCTTT
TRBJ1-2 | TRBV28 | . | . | CASSLGGLRYGYTF | TGTGCCAGCAGTTTAGGAGGACTGAGGTATGGCTACACCTTC
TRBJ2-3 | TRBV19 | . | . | CASSPLDRSHRSF | TGTGCCAGTAGCCCCCTCGACAGGAGCCATCGTTCCTTT
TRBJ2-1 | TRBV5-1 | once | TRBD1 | CASSHGQGLAEQFF | TGCGCCAGCAGCCACGGACAGGGGTTAGCGGAGCAGTTCTTC
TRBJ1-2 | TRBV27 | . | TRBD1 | CATGSRDSNYGYTF | TGTGCCACCGGGTCCCGGGACAGCAACTATGGCTACACCTTC
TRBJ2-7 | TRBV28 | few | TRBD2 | CASSLRGEQYF | TGTGCCAGCAGTTTGCGGGGGGAGCAGTACTTC
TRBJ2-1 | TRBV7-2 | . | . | CASSSATGAGNEQFF | TGTGCCAGCAGCTCCGCTACGGGAGCCGGCAATGAGCAGTTCTTC
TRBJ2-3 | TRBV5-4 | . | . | CASSPKSPVGTDTQYF | TGTGCCAGCAGCCCAAAATCCCCGGTAGGCACAGATACGCAGTATTTT